Sequencing of this TCR beta chain was carried out in a study of OX40 agonist ivuxolimab in advanced cancers. The repertoire was sequenced with immunoSEQ multiplex PCR; TCRdb's copy has only in-frame clones and lacks some. There are 40,000 to 55,000 clones in the sample; around 93% occur only once, and almost 25% lies in the top ten. Autoimmune disease history or systemic immunosuppression disqualified patients. V was clipped by 0 bases and J by 4 bases, with 14 bases between them. The CDR3 is 16 amino acids. Germline V gene data show CDR1 as MNHEY and CDR2 as SVGAGI. The chain links TRBV6-5 to TRBJ2-3, with a possible D match to TRBD2 (6 bases). The receptor's source is an adult with an advanced solid tumor such as melanoma, head and neck, liver or kidney cancer. Material: CD4+ or CD8+ T cells sorted from blood, obtained in a trial of the OX40 agonist ivuxolimab. The CDR3 loop reads CASSYSIGRGPDTQYF. The CDR3 region has the DNA TGTGCCAGCAGTTACTCGATCGGGCGGGGCCCAGATACGCAGTATTTT.